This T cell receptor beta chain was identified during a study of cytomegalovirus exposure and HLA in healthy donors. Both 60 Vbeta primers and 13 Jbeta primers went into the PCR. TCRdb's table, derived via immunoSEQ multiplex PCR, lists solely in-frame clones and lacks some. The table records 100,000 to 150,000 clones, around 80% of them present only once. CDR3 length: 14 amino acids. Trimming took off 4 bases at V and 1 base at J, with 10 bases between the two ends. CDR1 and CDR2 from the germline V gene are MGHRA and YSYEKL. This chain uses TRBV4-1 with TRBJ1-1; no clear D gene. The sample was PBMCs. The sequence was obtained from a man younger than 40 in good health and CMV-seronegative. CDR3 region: CASSRVGANTEAFF. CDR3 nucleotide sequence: TGCGCCAGCAGCCGGGTCGGAGCGAACACTGAAGCTTTCTTT.